Listed below are T cell receptor beta chains from one sample, sequenced in a study of blood T cell repertoires in COVID-19. Using immunoSEQ multiplex PCR, the repertoire was profiled, and TCRdb retains in-frame clones only, with some absent. This table holds tens of thousands of clones, more than 90% found once. The source material was peripheral blood. These receptor sequences come from a man aged 50-59 years with COVID-19, enrolled during active disease. Each CDR3 is given with its conserved first and last residue. The order of the fields is J gene, D gene, V gene, clone size, CDR3 DNA, CDR3 protein. D genes are given only for firm matches. Size is omitted from some rows. Given values are once, few, many or a class for expanded clones.

J: TRBJ2-1; D: TRBD2; V: TRBV7-2; size: NA; DNA: TGTGCCAGCAGCGGAAGGACTAGCGGCCTGGTGCCGTTCTTC; CDR3: CASSGRTSGLVPFF
J: TRBJ1-5; D: NA; V: TRBV15; size: NA; DNA: TGTGCCACCAGCAGAGATCCGAGACAGGAGATCTATAGCAATCAGCCCCAGCATTTT; CDR3: CATSRDPRQEIYSNQPQHF
J: TRBJ2-5; D: NA; V: TRBV28; size: NA; DNA: TGTGCCAGCCTCCCGGGACAAAGGGAGACCCAGTACTTC; CDR3: CASLPGQRETQYF
J: TRBJ2-7; D: TRBD2; V: TRBV5-1; size: NA; DNA: TGCGCCAGCAGCCCTAGGCTAGCGGGAGGGCCTCTAGACGAGCAGTACTTC; CDR3: CASSPRLAGGPLDEQYF
J: TRBJ2-3; D: NA; V: TRBV7-3; size: once; DNA: TGTGCCAGCAGCTTAATGGACACCACAGATACGCAGTATTTT; CDR3: CASSLMDTTDTQYF
J: TRBJ2-7; D: NA; V: TRBV19; size: NA; DNA: TGTGCCAGTAGTCAGACAGGTGGGTCCTACGAGCAGTACTTC; CDR3: CASSQTGGSYEQYF
J: TRBJ2-6; D: NA; V: TRBV5-1; size: NA; DNA: TGCGCCAGCAGCTTGACGGGGGGCCCTGGGGCCAACGTCCTGACTTTC; CDR3: CASSLTGGPGANVLTF
J: TRBJ2-2; D: NA; V: TRBV5-1; size: NA; DNA: TGCGCCAGCAGCGAGACTTATGGATCGAACACCGGGGAGCTGTTTTTT; CDR3: CASSETYGSNTGELFF
J: TRBJ1-3; D: NA; V: TRBV7-2; size: once; DNA: TGTGCCAGCAGTAACACAGGGACTGGAAACACCATATATTTT; CDR3: CASSNTGTGNTIYF
J: TRBJ2-4; D: NA; V: TRBV9; size: NA; DNA: TGTGCCAGCAGCGTAGGAGGTTACGAAAACATTCAGTACTTC; CDR3: CASSVGGYENIQYF
J: TRBJ1-1; D: TRBD1; V: TRBV11-1; size: NA; DNA: TGTGCCAGCAGCTTAGTTGGACAGGGAGGCACTGAAGCTTTCTTT; CDR3: CASSLVGQGGTEAFF
J: TRBJ1-2; D: TRBD1; V: TRBV7-2; size: NA; DNA: TGTGCCAGCAGCTTAGGGACAGGGGGCAACTATGGCTACACCTTC; CDR3: CASSLGTGGNYGYTF
J: TRBJ2-7; D: TRBD1; V: TRBV30; size: NA; DNA: TGTGCCTGGAGTGTACCCAGGCAGGGGGAAACCTACGAGCAGTACTTC; CDR3: CAWSVPRQGETYEQYF
J: TRBJ1-1; D: TRBD1; V: TRBV6-5; size: NA; DNA: TGTGCCAGCAGCGGAAAGACAGGGGGACTTACTGAAGCTTTCTTT; CDR3: CASSGKTGGLTEAFF
J: TRBJ2-5; D: NA; V: TRBV14; size: NA; DNA: TGTGCCAGCAGCCAACGAGATAGGGGCACAGAGACCCAGTACTTC; CDR3: CASSQRDRGTETQYF
J: TRBJ2-5; D: NA; V: TRBV11-2; size: NA; DNA: TGTGCCAGCAGCTTAGATCGTTTAGCGGAGACCCAGTACTTC; CDR3: CASSLDRLAETQYF
J: TRBJ1-3; D: NA; V: TRBV5-1; size: NA; DNA: TGCGCCAGCAGCTTGGGTTCGGGGGTCGGAAACACCATATATTTT; CDR3: CASSLGSGVGNTIYF
J: TRBJ2-7; D: NA; V: TRBV6-5; size: NA; DNA: TGTGCCAGCAGTTTCAGCTACGAGCAGTACTTC; CDR3: CASSFSYEQYF
J: TRBJ2-6; D: NA; V: TRBV29-1; size: once; DNA: TGCAGCGTTGAGGGGGCAGCGGGGGCCAACGTCCTGACTTTC; CDR3: CSVEGAAGANVLTF
J: TRBJ2-4; D: NA; V: TRBV7-2; size: NA; DNA: TGTGCCAGCAGCTTAACAGGAAGTAGGGACATTCAGTACTTC; CDR3: CASSLTGSRDIQYF
J: TRBJ1-1; D: NA; V: TRBV28; size: NA; DNA: TGTGCCAGCACCCCCCATGGGCCTGAAGCTTTCTTT; CDR3: CASTPHGPEAFF
J: TRBJ2-3; D: NA; V: TRBV11-2; size: NA; DNA: TGTGCCAGCAGCGCCGGGACTCTTCTCACAGATACGCAGTATTTT; CDR3: CASSAGTLLTDTQYF